This TCR beta chain derives from a study of long-term antiretroviral therapy in people with HIV (dated by TCRdb to 2021 to 2024). For the study in its entirety: The earliest samples were collected about a decade before the 2015 WHO recommendation for immediate ART, when ART was typically delayed until CD4 counts fell. This retrospective serial study examined whether starting ART and sustained HIV suppression were associated with changes in the composition and diversity of the TRB repertoire in peripheral blood. From 30 to 35 adults with confirmed HIV infection, the cohort provided approximately 190 cryopreserved PBMC samples, gathered serially across a mean of approximately six years (range 1-12). Among the 30 or so participants with HIV, ten to twelve were female. No cross-contamination during QIAcube processing was seen in test extractions of a monoclonal T-cell line run alongside 30 or so polyclonal samples. General study outcomes and caveats: Since PBMC availability was limited, sequencing covered only the TCR beta chain, with no alpha chain pairing. No data were available on ART adherence, viral resistance or therapy changes, limiting inferences about post-ART repertoire changes. The samples were dated from about 2003 to 2018, and the ART regimens that were used may be less effective than current ART regimens. Compared with controls, HIV repertoires had narrower CDR3 length ranges, and the network structure pointed to an antigen-experienced repertoire that shifted only slightly toward naive after ART. The repertoire was dominated across all time points by expanded TRB clones identified before ART initiation, although this dominance was seen to fluctuate and to decrease in many PLHIV after ART. Starting ART was linked to a significant rise in TRB diversity, yet even after long-term ART the diversity remained significantly lower than in transplant donor controls. Because cell numbers in pre-ART samples were limited, unsorted PBMC were profiled instead of sorted CD4+ and CD8+ T cells.

With regard to this clone: Which antigen it targets is not known. It has no much larger one-base neighbor in the sample; base qualities were not kept.

To be included, a participant needed at least one PBMC sample from before ART initiation plus at least two post-ART samples. All participants with HIV were treated in the United States of America. Before DNA extraction, cryopreserved samples of about 0.95-10 million PBMC were thawed and then washed. At the time of the earliest PBMC sample, participants with HIV were aged between about 20 and 55 years. PBMC samples were contributed by each participant from 1-4 timepoints before ART initiation and 2-8 timepoints after ART initiation, with a median of 7 samples. Serial HIV viral load, CD4+ T-cell count, ART history and demographic data were obtained for every participant. Genomic DNA was extracted from unsorted PBMC with a Qiagen kit on a QIAcube, processed in batches of 12 samples. Relative to germline, V is 3 bases shorter and J is 6 bases shorter, with 13 bases between their ends. The germline V gene (reference sequence) provides CDR1 MNHEY and CDR2 SMNVEV. Measured from the cysteine to the phenylalanine, the CDR3 is 14 residues long. Solely the CDR3 DNA is kept, with 42 bases framed from the first base.

The immunoSEQ hsTCRB v3.0 assay was used at survey level resolution to sequence the TRB variable region. A depth of roughly 35,000-55,000 T-cell genomes per sample was targeted for TRB sequencing. TRB libraries were pooled and sequenced on an Illumina MiSeq using a v3 150-cycle kit. On the authors' methods: Repertoire analysis ran in R within a reproducible Nextflow workflow covering QC, data transformation and analysis. LymphoSeq2, an R package for exploring AIRR-Seq data, was used to implement the custom analyses. A few samples that yielded fewer than 5000 total TRB sequences were excluded, so that around 190 HIV repertoires were analyzed. Of the 188 retained HIV repertoires, approximately 57 were collected before and about 130 after ART initiation. Repertoires were downsampled to 5000 TRB nucleotide sequences, and summary statistics were averaged over 100 downsampling iterations. TRB sequences were retained for analysis only if CDR3 regions of at least seven amino acids were present. A Shannon entropy-derived clonality score and the Gini coefficient were used to measure diversity. Repertoire networks linked the top 5000 CDR3 amino acid sequences whenever two sequences differed by an edit distance of one. GLIPH2 predicted antigen specificity groups and MHC restriction for TRB CDR3 amino acid sequences. CDR3 amino acid sequences were matched against VDJdb and McPAS-TCR to flag known CMV, EBV, HIV or tissue antigen associations. Pre-ART, post-ART and control groups were compared with Wilcoxon signed-rank tests and Holm-Bonferroni correction. Held by TCRdb, this immuneACCESS table contains in-frame sequences only and omits some clones. Under half of the omission traces to an unresolved V gene where checked; the cause of the rest is unknown. V, J and clone size reflect that table, while D and trimming were determined from the DNA. The sample contains about 21,000 clones, less than 85% of them found a single time. The ten largest account for roughly an eighth of the sample.

This sequence originates from a woman aged 40 to 50 with HIV. The source was unsorted PBMCs, collected less than 1.8 years before starting antiretroviral therapy. The chain joins TRBV27 to TRBJ2-3; a weak D assignment points to TRBD1 (5 bases agree). The CDR3 has the sequence CASSLRQTVDTQYF. The bases read TGTGCCAGCAGTTTGAGACAGACAGTGGATACGCAGTATTTT.